The rows below give T cell receptor beta chains drawn from one sample of a study of monozygotic twins with cystic fibrosis. Only in-frame clones appear in the TCRdb table, and some are missing; sequencing was by immunoSEQ multiplex PCR. This sample has 4,500 to 5,500 clones, with 95% to 98% found just once. The specimen sequenced was blood. The receptor set was obtained from a boy between 2 and 15 years old with cystic fibrosis. CDR3s include the opening cysteine and the closing phenylalanine or tryptophan. A D gene is named only where the DNA matches it firmly. Clone size is shown for a subset of rows, as once, few, many or a class of expanded clone.

J gene: TRBJ1-5
V gene: TRBV2
D gene: .
clone size: .
CDR3 DNA: TGTGCCAGCAGTGAAGGCCGGGGCAATCAGCCCCAGCATTTT
CDR3 protein: CASSEGRGNQPQHF

J gene: TRBJ1-5
V gene: TRBV7-2
D gene: .
clone size: .
CDR3 DNA: TGTGCCAGCAGCCAGGACGGAGATAGCAATCAGCCCCAGCATTTT
CDR3 protein: CASSQDGDSNQPQHF

J gene: TRBJ2-4
V gene: TRBV7-9
D gene: .
clone size: .
CDR3 DNA: TGTGCCAGCAGTTTTATACGGGGCCGAGGTGACGGCAAAAACATTCAGTACTTC
CDR3 protein: CASSFIRGRGDGKNIQYF

J gene: TRBJ1-3
V gene: TRBV7-3
D gene: TRBD1
clone size: .
CDR3 DNA: TGTGCCAGCAGCTTAAATAAGGGACAGGGAATGCCCGGAAACACCATATATTTT
CDR3 protein: CASSLNKGQGMPGNTIYF

J gene: TRBJ2-2
V gene: TRBV7-9
D gene: .
clone size: .
CDR3 DNA: TGTGCCAGCAGCTTGCCCGACAGCCCCACCGCCGGGGAGCTGTTTTTT
CDR3 protein: CASSLPDSPTAGELFF

J gene: TRBJ2-5
V gene: TRBV5-1
D gene: TRBD2
clone size: .
CDR3 DNA: TGCGCCAGCAGTCGGACGGGGGGGGAGACCCAGTACTTC
CDR3 protein: CASSRTGGETQYF

J gene: TRBJ2-1
V gene: TRBV29-1
D gene: .
clone size: .
CDR3 DNA: TGCAGCGCCGCCCACAATGAGCAGTTCTTC
CDR3 protein: CSAAHNEQFF

J gene: TRBJ2-6
V gene: TRBV29-1
D gene: TRBD1
clone size: .
CDR3 DNA: TGCAGCGTCGGTGGGACAGGCACTGGGGCCAACGTCCTGACTTTC
CDR3 protein: CSVGGTGTGANVLTF

J gene: TRBJ2-3
V gene: TRBV15
D gene: TRBD2
clone size: .
CDR3 DNA: TGTGCCACCAGCAGAGCCGGGGGGGGTGATACGCAGTATTTT
CDR3 protein: CATSRAGGGDTQYF

J gene: TRBJ1-1
V gene: TRBV5-8
D gene: .
clone size: .
CDR3 DNA: TGTGCCAGCAGCTTGGACCCGGCGGCGAACACTGAAGCTTTCTTT
CDR3 protein: CASSLDPAANTEAFF

J gene: TRBJ1-6
V gene: TRBV2
D gene: .
clone size: .
CDR3 DNA: TGTGCCAGCAGTGAGCCGCCTGAGGGTTCACCCCTCCACTTT
CDR3 protein: CASSEPPEGSPLHF

J gene: TRBJ1-5
V gene: TRBV28
D gene: .
clone size: once
CDR3 DNA: TGTGCCAGCATAAAGGGAGGACCCAATCAGCCCCAGCATTTT
CDR3 protein: CASIKGGPNQPQHF

J gene: TRBJ2-3
V gene: TRBV5-6
D gene: TRBD2
clone size: .
CDR3 DNA: TGTGCCAGCAGCTTGTTGGGCGGGGGGGCCAAAGATACGCAGTATTTT
CDR3 protein: CASSLLGGGAKDTQYF

J gene: TRBJ2-7
V gene: TRBV11-3
D gene: .
clone size: .
CDR3 DNA: TGTGCCAGCAGCTTAGGGTGGGGAGCGAGGTACGAGCAGTACTTC
CDR3 protein: CASSLGWGARYEQYF

J gene: TRBJ1-6
V gene: TRBV5-1
D gene: TRBD1
clone size: .
CDR3 DNA: TGCGCCAGCACCCACAACCGGGACAGGGGTAATTCACCCCTCCACTTT
CDR3 protein: CASTHNRDRGNSPLHF